A single sample gave rise to the 29 T cell receptor beta chains below, sequenced in a study of T cell responses to AZD1222 COVID-19 vaccine. Repertoires were generated with immunoSEQ multiplex PCR, while TCRdb's copy carries only in-frame clones and drops some. The sample lists 75,000 to 85,000 clones; about nine tenths were seen once. The sequenced sample was peripheral blood, obtained on day 0 of AZD1222 vaccination. These receptors all stem from an adult in good health.

CDR3 region: CASSLIPSGVGEQFF. The DNA of the CDR3 is TGTGCCAGCAGCTTAATCCCTAGCGGGGTCGGTGAGCAGTTCTTC. V gene TRBV7-8 combines with J gene TRBJ2-1, with TRBD2 identical over 9 bases. V lost 2 bases and J lost 9; bases outside the gene matches: 8. The CDR3 is 15 residues long. The germline V gene encodes CDR1 SGHVS and CDR2 FQNEAQ.

The CDR3 nucleotides are TGTGCCAGCAGTTTAACGGCCGTATACGAGCAGTACTTC. This sequence encodes CASSLTAVYEQYF. The chain recombines TRBV28 with TRBJ2-7; D ambiguous. The germline V and J ends were trimmed by 2 bases and 4 bases, with 9 bases remaining between them. This CDR3 contains 13 residues. Germline assignment: CDR1 MDHEN and CDR2 SYDVKM. The full variable domain, in which reference TRBV28 and TRBJ2-7 provide the parts outside the CDR3, is DVKVTQSSRYLVKRTGEKVFLECVQDMDHENMFWYRQDPGLGLRLIYFSYDVKMKEKGDIPEGYSVSREKKERFSLILESASTNQTSMYLCASSLTAVYEQYFGPGTRLTVT.

CDR3 sequence: CASRAGTRTFEQYF. The CDR3 DNA reads as TGTGCCAGCAGAGCCGGGACAAGGACCTTCGAGCAGTACTTC. The chain couples TRBV6-5 to TRBJ2-7, with a tentative D call TRBD1 (6 bases). V was trimmed by 6 bases and J by 6 bases, leaving 18 bases between them. CDR3 length: 14 amino acids. Germline assignment: CDR1 MNHEY and CDR2 SVGAGI.

Here the CDR3 DNA reads TGTGCCAGCACCAGAGGGGGCGTTAGCAATCAGCCCCAGCATTTT. Its translation is CASTRGGVSNQPQHF. The rearrangement links TRBV2 to TRBJ1-5; TRBD1 agrees at 7 bases. Germline CDR1 SNHLY, CDR2 FYNNEI. There are 15 residues in the CDR3. The V and J ends lost 7 bases and 0 bases, in that order; junction bases with no gene match: 6.

The V gene is TRBV6-5, the J gene TRBJ1-4; 8 bases align to TRBD1. V shed 6 bases and J 0 bases; nucleotides not matched to a gene: 0. Germline V CDR1 and CDR2: MNHEY, SVGAGI. The CDR3 length is 14 residues. The CDR3 sequence is CASRDRATNEKLFF. CDR3 sequence (DNA): TGTGCCAGCAGGGACAGGGCAACTAATGAAAAACTGTTTTTT.

V and J are TRBV20-1 and TRBJ2-7; the D is unclear. Trimming pared 3 bases from V and 2 bases from J, leaving 14 bases between. CDR1 and CDR2 from the germline V gene are DFQATT and SNEGSKA (reference sequence). The CDR3 loop spans 14 amino acids. CDR3 in amino acids: CSASRPRGTYEQYF. The CDR3, as DNA: TGCAGTGCTAGTAGGCCACGAGGAACCTACGAGCAGTACTTC.

This chain's CDR3 is CASRQGANTGELFF. In DNA, the CDR3 is TGTGCCAGTAGACAGGGGGCGAACACCGGGGAGCTGTTTTTT. The chain combines TRBV6-4 with TRBJ2-2; the match to TRBD1 covers 9 bases. V lost 9 bases, J lost 0 bases, and 2 bases stayed unmatched. This CDR3 region has 14 residues. Germline V gene data show CDR1 as MRHNA and CDR2 as SNTAGT.

CDR3 sequence (DNA): TGTGCCATCAGTGGGCCCCAGGGGGTCGGGACGAACACCGGGGAGCTGTTTTTT. It codes for CAISGPQGVGTNTGELFF. The J gene is TRBJ2-2, the V gene TRBV10-3; 7 nucleotides align to TRBD1. The CDR3 sequence is 18 residues long. The ends lost 4 bases at V and 0 bases at J; junction bases unmatched: 11. Germline-derived CDR1 and CDR2 are ENHRY and SYGVKD.

The table lists this clone with a few counts. The genes are TRBV3-1 (or the pseudogene TRBV3-2) and TRBJ1-1; D is undetermined. This CDR3 spans 15 amino acids. Germline V gene lookup returns CDR1 LGHDT and CDR2 YNNKEL (reference sequence). V gave up 0 bases and J gave up 3 bases, with 11 bases separating them. DNA of the CDR3: TGTGCCAGCAGCCAAGACGGAGGTGGGGACACTGAAGCTTTCTTT. Translation gives CASSQDGGGDTEAFF.

This chain connects TRBV7-2 to TRBJ2-1; no clear D. The CDR3 length is 13 residues. Trimming removed 6 bases from V and 3 bases from J, with 9 bases in between. Germline CDR1 and CDR2: SGHTA and FQGNSA. The CDR3 region is CASRGSGYNEQFF. The CDR3 region has the DNA TGTGCCAGCAGAGGGTCCGGCTACAATGAGCAGTTCTTC.

The genes are TRBV7-8 and TRBJ1-5; D unclear. Germline V gives CDR1 SGHVS, CDR2 FQNEAQ. The CDR3 has 14 amino acids. Trimming pared 2 bases from V and 6 bases from J, leaving 11 bases between. This CDR3 is CASSLSQVFQPQHF. For the CDR3, the DNA is TGTGCCAGCAGCTTATCCCAGGTCTTTCAGCCCCAGCATTTT.

This chain uses TRBV9 with TRBJ2-5, with 9 bases aligning to TRBD2. Losses at the gene ends were 0 bases for V and 0 bases for J; bases not matched to a gene: 6. This CDR3 region has 17 residues. Germline assignment: CDR1 SGDLS and CDR2 YYNGEE. This chain's CDR3 is CASSVDSGGQYQETQYF. The DNA of the CDR3 is TGTGCCAGCAGCGTAGATAGCGGGGGCCAGTACCAAGAGACCCAGTACTTC. The variable domain in full, completed from reference TRBV9 and TRBJ2-5, reads DSGVTQTPKHLITATGQRVTLRCSPRSGDLSVYWYQQSLDQGLQFLIQYYNGEERAKGNILERFSAQQFPDLHSELNLSSLELGDSALYFCASSVDSGGQYQETQYFGPGTRLLVL.

The V and J genes are TRBV5-1 and TRBJ1-1; the match to TRBD1 covers 9 bases. V shed 0 bases and J 11 bases; nucleotides not matched to a gene: 11. Germline assignment: CDR1 SGHRS and CDR2 YFSETQ. This CDR3 region has 15 residues. CDR3 protein: CASSLEGTGFVEAFF. The DNA for the CDR3 is TGCGCCAGCAGCTTGGAGGGGACAGGGTTCGTGGAGGCTTTCTTT.

The CDR3 is CASSEGGGQPRNGNQPQHF. The DNA of the CDR3 is TGTGCCAGCAGTGAAGGTGGGGGACAGCCGAGGAACGGCAATCAGCCCCAGCATTTT. V is TRBV6-1 and J is TRBJ1-5; 7 nucleotides match TRBD1. There are 19 residues in the CDR3. Germline V CDR1 and CDR2: MNHNS, SASEGT. Trimming removed 1 base from V and 2 bases from J; junction bases left unmatched: 14.

This clone was recorded only once. The rearrangement joins TRBV6-5 to TRBJ2-3, with D unresolved. Trimming took 2 bases from V and 7 from J, leaving 10 bases between them. CDR1 MNHEY and CDR2 SVGAGI come from the germline V gene. The CDR3 covers 13 residues. The DNA of the CDR3 is TGTGCCAGCAGTTACGGGATAACTAATACGCAGTATTTT. Its translation is CASSYGITNTQYF.

The chain combines TRBV30 with TRBJ2-3, with no clear D. The germline V gene encodes CDR1 GTSNPN and CDR2 SVGIG (reference sequence). With 0 bases removed from V and 5 bases from J, the gap between germline ends came to 6 bases. There are 12 residues in the CDR3. The CDR3 DNA reads as TGTGCCTGGAGTGTATTGGGAGATACGCAGTATTTT. It codes for CAWSVLGDTQYF.

The chain uses TRBV6-2 or TRBV6-3 and TRBJ1-5; no clear D. Germline CDR1 and CDR2: MNHEY and SVGEGT. CDR3 length equals 13 residues. V lost 2 bases and J 7 bases, leaving 9 bases between the germline ends. The CDR3: CASSYTDTQPQHF. The DNA of the CDR3 is TGTGCCAGCAGTTACACCGATACCCAGCCCCAGCATTTT.

This clone was observed a single time. This rearrangement joins TRBV4-2 to TRBJ1-2, with D hard to call. Per germline, CDR1 LGHNA and CDR2 YNFKEQ. Trimming removed 0 bases at V and 3 bases at J, with 5 bases between. CDR3 length: 13 residues. The CDR3 is CASSQDQDYGYTF. The CDR3 DNA is TGTGCCAGCAGCCAAGATCAGGACTATGGCTACACCTTC.

The rearrangement joins TRBV19 to TRBJ1-5; D not resolved. V lost 4 bases and J lost 7, with 17 bases in between. Germline CDR1 LNHDA, CDR2 SQIVND (reference sequence). The CDR3 length is 15 residues. CDR3 sequence (DNA): TGTGCCAGTAGTAGTCACACCATCCGGCGGCAGCCCCAGCATTTT. Protein product: CASSSHTIRRQPQHF.

The CDR3 coding sequence is TGTGCCAGCAGTGAAGGAAACTACGAGCAGTACTTC. Translated, it gives CASSEGNYEQYF. V and J are TRBV6-1 and TRBJ2-7; no clear D gene. With 1 base removed from V and 3 bases from J, the gap between germline ends came to 4 bases. The CDR3 totals 12 residues. In germline, CDR1 is MNHNS, CDR2 SASEGT.

The chain employs TRBV6-6 and TRBJ1-2; 7 bases fit TRBD1. Unmatched junction bases numbered 3, after V lost 2 bases and J lost 0 bases. Germline values: CDR1 MNHNY, CDR2 SVGAGI (reference sequence). The CDR3 runs to 15 residues. The CDR3 bases are TGTGCCAGCAGTTACCAGGGGGGAACTAACTATGGCTACACCTTC. Translation: CASSYQGGTNYGYTF.

The V call is TRBV5-1, the J call TRBJ1-2; D ambiguous. The CDR3 extends over 13 amino acids. CDR1 is SGHRS, CDR2 YFSETQ, per germline. V was shortened by 2 bases and J by 7 bases, with 12 bases between the two germline ends. The CDR3 bases are TGCGCCAGCAGCTTTCGGGAAGGGAGTGGCTACACCTTC. Amino acids: CASSFREGSGYTF.

V usage is TRBV6-1 and J usage is TRBJ2-5, with 8 nucleotides matching TRBD2. Germline CDR1 and CDR2: MNHNS and SASEGT. This CDR3 contains 17 residues. The junction had 9 bases not matched to a gene; V was cut back by 2 bases and J by 1 base. The CDR3: CASSETSGGQTQETQYF. CDR3 bases: TGTGCCAGCAGTGAAACCAGCGGGGGTCAAACCCAAGAGACCCAGTACTTC.

CDR3 nucleotide sequence: TGTGCCAGCAGCTCCCGACAGGGGGCAGGGGAGACCCAGTACTTC. Translating it yields CASSSRQGAGETQYF. V and J are TRBV7-2 and TRBJ2-5, with TRBD1 matching over 10 bases. The CDR3 is 15 amino acids. Germline CDR1 reads SGHTA; CDR2 reads FQGNSA. Trimming cost V 4 bases and J 5 bases; bases outside gene matches: 7.

This clone was observed once. The rearrangement joins TRBV7-8 to TRBJ2-1; TRBD2 agrees at 8 bases. After removal of 5 bases from V and 6 bases from J, the junction contained 9 bases not matched to a gene. In germline, CDR1 is SGHVS, CDR2 FQNEAQ. The CDR3 sequence is 15 residues long. For the CDR3, the DNA is TGTGCCAGCAGCCTATCGACTAGCGAGCTCAATGAGCAGTTCTTC. It translates to CASSLSTSELNEQFF.

The chain couples TRBV5-1 to TRBJ2-2, with 8 bases matching TRBD2. Germline values: CDR1 SGHRS, CDR2 YFSETQ. V shed 2 bases, J shed 1 base, and the junction held 1 base outside the gene matches. The length of the CDR3 is 15 residues. CDR3 bases: TGCGCCAGCAGCTTAGCGGGGGTGAACACCGGGGAGCTGTTTTTT. It yields the protein CASSLAGVNTGELFF.

This sequence joins TRBV11-3 and TRBJ2-7; weak D call: TRBD1 (6 bases). This CDR3 has 15 residues. V lost 5 bases, J lost 4 bases, and 18 bases lay in between. Looked up from germline, CDR1 is SGHNT and CDR2 is YENEEA. The CDR3 region has the DNA TGTGCCAGCAGCCCAGGGGCCAGCGGACAATACGAGCAGTACTTC. It encodes CASSPGASGQYEQYF.

This sequence joins TRBV6-1 and TRBJ2-3; TRBD1 aligns across 10 bases. Germline V gene data show CDR1 as MNHNS and CDR2 as SASEGT. The V and J ends lost 3 bases and 6 bases, in that order; junction bases with no gene match: 9. This CDR3 has 16 amino acids. CDR3 sequence: CASSEAGDRGWDTQYF. CDR3 nucleotide sequence: TGTGCCAGCAGTGAGGCAGGGGACAGGGGATGGGATACGCAGTATTTT.

This chain links TRBV12-3 or TRBV12-4 with TRBJ2-7, with a tentative D call TRBD1 (5 bases). With 6 bases removed from V and 7 bases from J, the gap between germline ends came to 13 bases. This CDR3 comprises 12 residues. The CDR3 DNA reads TGTGCCAGCAGGCCGGACATGGGAGAGCAGTACTTC. This codes for CASRPDMGEQYF.